This T cell receptor beta chain was profiled in a study of blood T cell repertoires in COVID-19. There are 15 residues in the CDR3. In germline, CDR1 is SGDLS, CDR2 YYNGEE. The ends lost 4 bases at V and 0 bases at J; junction bases unmatched: 7. In the original analysis: Estimated nucleated cell counts came from reference gene primer amplification. TCRdb keeps only in-frame clones here, not all; method: immunoSEQ multiplex PCR. The DNA was the basis for D and trimming; V, J and clone size are from that table. The sample contains around 43,000 clones, about 86% of which appear only once. The chain joins TRBV9 to TRBJ2-7; TRBD1 aligns across 7 bases. The receptor's source is a man aged 45 to 65 in a cohort sampled during active COVID-19. The source material was peripheral blood. The CDR3 loop is CASSPGTASSYEQYF. The CDR3 region has the DNA TGTGCCAGCAGCCCCGGGACAGCCAGCTCCTACGAGCAGTACTTC.